The 5 T cell receptor beta chains in this list originate from one sample, sequenced in a study of PD-1 blockade in mismatch repair-deficient tumors. Clones were read by immunoSEQ multiplex PCR, and TCRdb kept only the in-frame ones, dropping some. The sample lists tens of thousands of clones, around 80% seen once, with roughly 5.5% in the top ten. This material consisted of peripheral blood, taken 44 weeks after starting pembrolizumab. Source of these receptors: an adult with mismatch repair-deficient cancer.

V usage is TRBV4-1 and J usage is TRBJ2-7; tentatively, D is TRBD2 (6 bases). This CDR3 is built from 15 residues. Trimming took off 1 base at V and 4 bases at J, with 14 bases between the two ends. Germline values: CDR1 MGHRA, CDR2 YSYEKL. In DNA, the CDR3 is TGCGCCAGCAGCCAAGCGTCGACCGCGGGGTACGAGCAGTACTTC. Protein sequence: CASSQASTAGYEQYF.

This chain connects TRBV11-3 to TRBJ2-7, with D maybe TRBD1 (5 bases). CDR1 and CDR2 from the germline V gene are SGHNT and YENEEA. The CDR3 runs 13 residues. Deletions cut 4 bases from V and 6 bases from J, with 13 bases between. In nucleotides, the CDR3 is TGTGCCAGCAGCTCACTCCAGGGTGCCGAGCAGTACTTC. The encoded protein is CASSSLQGAEQYF.

The V and J genes are TRBV6-5 and TRBJ2-7, with TRBD2 identical over 7 bases. The V segment lost 5 bases and the J segment 0 bases; nucleotides outside the gene matches: 7. The CDR3 totals 15 residues. Looked up from germline, CDR1 is MNHEY and CDR2 is SVGAGI. The CDR3 bases are TGTGCCAGCAGTAAAAGCGGGGCCGTCTCCTACGAGCAGTACTTC. Its translation is CASSKSGAVSYEQYF.

CDR3 DNA sequence: TGTGCCAGCAGTCGACAGCCATCGAACACTGAAGCTTTCTTT. It encodes CASSRQPSNTEAFF. This sequence joins TRBV2 and TRBJ1-1; D is possibly TRBD1 (5 bases). Germline assignment: CDR1 SNHLY and CDR2 FYNNEI. V was trimmed by 5 bases and J by 1 base, leaving 11 bases between them. The CDR3 runs to 14 residues.

This clone was found a few times. V and J are TRBV7-2 and TRBJ1-5; no clear D gene. The V end was cut by 2 bases, the J end by 9 bases, with 17 bases between. The CDR3 is 15 residues long. Looked up from germline, CDR1 is SGHTA and CDR2 is FQGNSA. The CDR3: CASSLLEVPLMPQHF. In nucleotides, the CDR3 is TGTGCCAGCAGCTTACTGGAGGTTCCGCTGATGCCCCAGCATTTT.